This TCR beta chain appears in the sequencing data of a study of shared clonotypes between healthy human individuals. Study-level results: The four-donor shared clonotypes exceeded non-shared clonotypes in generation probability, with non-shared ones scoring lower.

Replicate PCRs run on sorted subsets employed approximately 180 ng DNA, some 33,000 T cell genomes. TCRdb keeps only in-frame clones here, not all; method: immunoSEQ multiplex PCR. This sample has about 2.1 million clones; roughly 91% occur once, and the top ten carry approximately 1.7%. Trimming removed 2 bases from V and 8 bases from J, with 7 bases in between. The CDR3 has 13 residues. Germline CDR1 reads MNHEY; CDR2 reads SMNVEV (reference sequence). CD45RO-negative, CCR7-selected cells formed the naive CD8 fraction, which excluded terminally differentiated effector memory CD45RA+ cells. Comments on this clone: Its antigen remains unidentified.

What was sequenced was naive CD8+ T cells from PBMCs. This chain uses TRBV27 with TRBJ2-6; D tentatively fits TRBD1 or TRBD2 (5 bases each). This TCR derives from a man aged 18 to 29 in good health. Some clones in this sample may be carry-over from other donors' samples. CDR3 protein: CASSLGGPNVLTF. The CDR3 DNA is TGTGCCAGCAGTTTAGGGGGACCCAACGTCCTGACTTTC.